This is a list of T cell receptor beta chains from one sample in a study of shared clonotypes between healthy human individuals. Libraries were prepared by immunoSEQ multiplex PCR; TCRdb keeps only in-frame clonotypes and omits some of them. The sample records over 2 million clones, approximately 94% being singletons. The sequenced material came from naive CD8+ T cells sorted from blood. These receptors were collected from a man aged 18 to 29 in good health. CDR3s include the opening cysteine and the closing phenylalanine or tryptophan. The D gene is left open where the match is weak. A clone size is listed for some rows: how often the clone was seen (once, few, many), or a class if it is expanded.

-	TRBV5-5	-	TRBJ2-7	CASSFVTGYEQYF	TGTGCCAGCAGCTTTGTCACTGGCTACGAGCAGTACTTC
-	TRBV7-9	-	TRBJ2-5	CASSLGLALPRQETQYF	TGTGCCAGCAGCTTAGGGCTAGCTCTCCCCCGACAAGAGACCCAGTACTTC
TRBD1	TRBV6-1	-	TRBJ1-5	CASSDGPGGGQPQHF	TGTGCCAGCAGTGATGGTCCAGGGGGCGGGCAGCCCCAGCATTTT
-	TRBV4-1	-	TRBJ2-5	CASGQRGQETQYF	TGCGCCAGCGGACAAAGAGGGCAAGAGACCCAGTACTTC
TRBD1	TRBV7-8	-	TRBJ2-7	CASSPDRGYEQYF	TGTGCCAGCAGCCCGGACAGGGGTTACGAGCAGTACTTC
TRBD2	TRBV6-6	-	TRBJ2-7	CASSQLASSYEQYF	TGTGCCAGCAGTCAACTAGCGAGCTCCTACGAGCAGTACTTC
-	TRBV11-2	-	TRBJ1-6	CASSLWDIPPLHF	TGTGCCAGCAGCTTATGGGATATTCCTCCCCTCCACTTT
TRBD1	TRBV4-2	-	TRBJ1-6	CASSQDGGTGVVLGNSPLHF	TGTGCCAGCAGCCAAGATGGGGGGACAGGGGTAGTCTTGGGTAATTCACCCCTCCACTTT
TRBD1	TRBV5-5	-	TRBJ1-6	CASSLAAGGEFSYNSPLHF	TGTGCCAGCAGCTTGGCTGCAGGGGGCGAGTTTTCCTATAATTCACCCCTCCACTTT
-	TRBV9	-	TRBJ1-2	CASSPQDNYGYTF	TGTGCCAGCAGCCCACAGGATAACTATGGCTACACCTTC
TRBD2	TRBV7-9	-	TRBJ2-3	CASSSRLAGFTDTQYF	TGTGCCAGCAGCTCCCGACTAGCGGGGTTCACAGATACGCAGTATTTT
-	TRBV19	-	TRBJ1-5	CASSIDLEQPQHF	TGTGCCAGTAGTATAGATCTGGAGCAGCCCCAGCATTTT
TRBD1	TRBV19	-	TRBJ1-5	CASSYRGGNQPQHF	TGTGCCAGTAGTTACAGGGGAGGCAATCAGCCCCAGCATTTT
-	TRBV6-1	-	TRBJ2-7	CASSEGPTYEQYF	TGTGCCAGCAGTGAAGGGCCCACTTACGAGCAGTACTTC
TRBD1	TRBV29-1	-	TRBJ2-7	CSVERAGTGGRYEQYF	TGCAGCGTTGAAAGGGCCGGGACAGGGGGAAGATACGAGCAGTACTTC
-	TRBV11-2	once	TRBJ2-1	CASSLASDRQFF	TGTGCCAGCAGCTTAGCTTCCGATAGGCAGTTCTTC
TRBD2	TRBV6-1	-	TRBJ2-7	CASSEAGLAGAYEQYF	TGTGCCAGCAGTGAAGCGGGACTAGCGGGCGCCTACGAGCAGTACTTC
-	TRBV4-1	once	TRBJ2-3	CASSQQGTRDLPQYF	TGCGCCAGCAGCCAGCAGGGGACCCGGGATTTGCCGCAGTATTTT
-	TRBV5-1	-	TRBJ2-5	CASSPRWPGDLGETQYF	TGCGCCAGCAGCCCCCGTTGGCCAGGGGACTTAGGAGAGACCCAGTACTTC
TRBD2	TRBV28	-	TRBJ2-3	CASSLGLAGIFTDTQYF	TGTGCCAGCAGTTTAGGGCTAGCGGGGATTTTCACAGATACGCAGTATTTT
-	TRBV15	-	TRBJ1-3	CATSRDLGSGNTIYF	TGTGCCACCAGCAGAGATTTGGGTTCTGGAAACACCATATATTTT
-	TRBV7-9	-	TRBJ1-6	CASSPFGTGLHF	TGTGCCAGCAGCCCCTTCGGCACGGGCCTCCACTTT
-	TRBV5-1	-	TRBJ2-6	CASSLARVSGANVLTF	TGCGCCAGCAGCTTGGCGAGGGTCTCTGGGGCCAACGTCCTGACTTTC
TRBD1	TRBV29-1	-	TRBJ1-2	CTYRQQGNLHGYTF	TGCACCTATAGGCAACAGGGGAACTTACATGGCTACACCTTC
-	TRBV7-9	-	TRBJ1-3	CASSPTTTGNTIYF	TGTGCCAGCAGCCCTACGACAACGGGAAACACCATATATTTT
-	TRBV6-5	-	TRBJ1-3	CASSYAAGNTIYF	TGTGCCAGCAGTTACGCCGCCGGAAACACCATATATTTT
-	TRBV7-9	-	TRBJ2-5	CASSYGEATQYF	TGTGCCAGCAGCTACGGGGAGGCGACCCAGTACTTC
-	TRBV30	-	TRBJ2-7	CAWSPSAAVYEQYF	TGTGCCTGGAGTCCCTCAGCCGCCGTCTACGAGCAGTACTTC
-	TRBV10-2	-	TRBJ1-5	CASSDSHNQPQHF	TGCGCCAGCAGTGACAGTCACAATCAGCCCCAGCATTTT
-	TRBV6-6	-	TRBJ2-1	CASSYEGYEQFF	TGTGCCAGCAGTTACGAGGGCTATGAGCAGTTCTTC
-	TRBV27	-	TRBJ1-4	CASSLRGADEKLFF	TGTGCCAGCAGTTTGCGGGGGGCTGATGAAAAACTGTTTTTT
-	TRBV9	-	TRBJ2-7	CASSDDKYEQYF	TGTGCCAGCAGCGACGACAAATACGAGCAGTACTTC
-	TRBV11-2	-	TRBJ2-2	CASSLEWGPGELFF	TGTGCCAGCAGCTTAGAGTGGGGGCCCGGGGAGCTGTTTTTT
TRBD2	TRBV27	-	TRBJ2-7	CASSSAGRALEQYF	TGTGCCAGCAGTTCTGCCGGGAGGGCGCTCGAGCAGTACTTC
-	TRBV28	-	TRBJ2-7	CASEKHQGLPYEQYF	TGTGCCAGCGAAAAGCACCAGGGACTGCCCTACGAGCAGTACTTC
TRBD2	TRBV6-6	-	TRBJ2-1	CASRILAGANEQFF	TGTGCCAGCAGGATACTAGCGGGAGCCAATGAGCAGTTCTTC
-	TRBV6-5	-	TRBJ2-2	CASTVSLDTGELFF	TGTGCCAGCACCGTATCTCTTGACACCGGGGAGCTGTTTTTT
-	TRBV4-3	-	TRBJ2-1	CASSRRVPGDSHNEQFF	TGCGCCAGCAGCCGGAGGGTCCCAGGAGATAGTCACAATGAGCAGTTCTTC
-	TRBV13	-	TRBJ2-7	CASSLVGSTYEQYF	TGTGCCAGCAGCTTAGTAGGTAGTACCTACGAGCAGTACTTC
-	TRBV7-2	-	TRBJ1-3	CASSLAKEGNTIYF	TGTGCCAGCAGCTTAGCCAAAGAGGGAAACACCATATATTTT
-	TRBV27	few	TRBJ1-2	CASSLAGDYGYTF	TGTGCCAGCAGTTTGGCAGGGGACTATGGCTACACCTTC
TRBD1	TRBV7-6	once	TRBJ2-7	CASSPAGQGNEQYF	TGTGCCAGCAGCCCCGCGGGACAGGGAAACGAGCAGTACTTC
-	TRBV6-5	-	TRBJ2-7	CASSLRQSYEQYF	TGTGCCAGCAGTTTAAGACAGTCCTACGAGCAGTACTTC
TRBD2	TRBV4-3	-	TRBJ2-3	CASSQGASGRDTDTQYF	TGCGCCAGCAGCCAAGGTGCTAGCGGGAGGGACACAGATACGCAGTATTTT
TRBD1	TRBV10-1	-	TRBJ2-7	CASSETGGRYEQYF	TGCGCCAGCAGTGAGACAGGGGGCCGGTACGAGCAGTACTTC
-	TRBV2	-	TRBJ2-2	CASSLTLVLRELFF	TGTGCCAGCAGCCTCACTTTGGTGCTCCGGGAGCTGTTTTTT
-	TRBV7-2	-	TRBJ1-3	CASSLWGLNTIYF	TGTGCCAGCAGCCTCTGGGGGTTAAACACCATATATTTT
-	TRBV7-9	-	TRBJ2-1	CASSLAGLLYNEQFF	TGTGCCAGCAGCTTAGCGGGACTGCTCTACAATGAGCAGTTCTTC
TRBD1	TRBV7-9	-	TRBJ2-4	CASSTSGQGENIQYF	TGTGCCAGCAGCACGTCGGGACAGGGGGAGAACATTCAGTACTTC
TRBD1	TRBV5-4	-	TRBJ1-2	CASSPGQGGYGYTF	TGTGCCAGCAGCCCGGGACAGGGAGGGTATGGCTACACCTTC
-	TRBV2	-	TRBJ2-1	CASSEEGNSYNEQFF	TGTGCCAGCAGTGAAGAGGGAAACTCCTACAATGAGCAGTTCTTC
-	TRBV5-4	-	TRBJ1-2	CASSLLFPDSYGYTF	TGTGCCAGCAGCTTACTGTTCCCCGACAGCTATGGCTACACCTTC
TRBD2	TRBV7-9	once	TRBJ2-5	CASSSRTSGQETQYF	TGTGCCAGCAGCTCCAGGACTAGCGGTCAAGAGACCCAGTACTTC
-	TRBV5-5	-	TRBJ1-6	CASSPHQNNSPLHF	TGTGCCAGCAGCCCTCATCAAAATAATTCACCCCTCCACTTT
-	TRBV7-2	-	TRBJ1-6	CASSLVGQYNSPLHF	TGTGCCAGCAGCTTAGTCGGGCAGTATAATTCACCCCTCCACTTT
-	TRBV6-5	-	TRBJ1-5	CASSSLDRINQPQHF	TGTGCCAGCAGTTCCCTAGACAGAATCAATCAGCCCCAGCATTTT